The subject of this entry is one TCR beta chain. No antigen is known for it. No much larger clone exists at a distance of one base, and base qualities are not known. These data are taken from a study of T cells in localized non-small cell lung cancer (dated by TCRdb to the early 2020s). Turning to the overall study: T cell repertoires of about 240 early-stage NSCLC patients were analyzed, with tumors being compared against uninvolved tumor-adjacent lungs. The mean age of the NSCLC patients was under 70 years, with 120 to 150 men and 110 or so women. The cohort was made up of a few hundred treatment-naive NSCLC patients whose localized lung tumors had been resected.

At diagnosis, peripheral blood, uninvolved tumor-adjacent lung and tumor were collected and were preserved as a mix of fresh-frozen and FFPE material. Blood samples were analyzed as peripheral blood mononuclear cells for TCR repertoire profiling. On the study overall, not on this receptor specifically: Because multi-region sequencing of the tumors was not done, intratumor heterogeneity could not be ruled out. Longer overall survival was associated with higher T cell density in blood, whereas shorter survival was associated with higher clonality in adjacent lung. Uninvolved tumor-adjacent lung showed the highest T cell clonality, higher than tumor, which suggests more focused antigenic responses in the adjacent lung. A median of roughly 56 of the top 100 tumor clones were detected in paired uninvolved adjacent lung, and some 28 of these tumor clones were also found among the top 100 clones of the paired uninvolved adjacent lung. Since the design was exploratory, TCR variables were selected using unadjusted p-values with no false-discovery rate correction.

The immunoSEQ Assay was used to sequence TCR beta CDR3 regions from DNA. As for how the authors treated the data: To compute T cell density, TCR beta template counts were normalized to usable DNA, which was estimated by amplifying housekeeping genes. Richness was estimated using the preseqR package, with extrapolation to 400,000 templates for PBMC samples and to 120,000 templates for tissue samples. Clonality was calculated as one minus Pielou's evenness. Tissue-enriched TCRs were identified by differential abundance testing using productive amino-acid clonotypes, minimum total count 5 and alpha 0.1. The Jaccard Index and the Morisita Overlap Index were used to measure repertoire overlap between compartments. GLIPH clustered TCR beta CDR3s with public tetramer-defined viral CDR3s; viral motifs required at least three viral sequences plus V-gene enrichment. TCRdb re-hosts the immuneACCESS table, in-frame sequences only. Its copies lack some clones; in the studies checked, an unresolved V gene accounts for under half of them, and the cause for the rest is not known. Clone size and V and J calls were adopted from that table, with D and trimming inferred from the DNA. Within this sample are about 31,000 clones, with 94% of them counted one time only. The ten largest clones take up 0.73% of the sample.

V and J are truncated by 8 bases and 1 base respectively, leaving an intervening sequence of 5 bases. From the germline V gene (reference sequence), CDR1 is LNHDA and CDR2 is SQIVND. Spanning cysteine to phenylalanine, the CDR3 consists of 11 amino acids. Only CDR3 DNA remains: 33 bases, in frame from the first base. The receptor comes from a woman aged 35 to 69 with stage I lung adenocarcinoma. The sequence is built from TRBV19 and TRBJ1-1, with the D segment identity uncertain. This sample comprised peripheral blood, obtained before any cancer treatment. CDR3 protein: CASGENTEAFF. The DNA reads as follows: TGTGCCAGTGGGGAGAACACTGAAGCTTTCTTT. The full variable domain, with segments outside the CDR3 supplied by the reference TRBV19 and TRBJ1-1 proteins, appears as DGGITQSPKYLFRKEGQNVTLSCEQNLNHDAMYWYRQDPGQGLRLIYYSQIVNDFQKGDIAEGYSVSREKKESFPLTVTSAQKNPTAFYLCASGENTEAFFGQGTRLTVV.